This T cell receptor beta chain was identified in a study of identical twins. Findings and limits, study-wide: Invariant cells of the MAIT and iNKT types might have partly distorted the zero-insertion analyses.

This CDR3 has 14 residues. V was pared by 5 bases and J by 8 bases, with 16 bases between. Donors were all healthy Caucasians. This clonotype was seen repeatedly, ten times or more. What it recognizes is unknown. TCRdb reprocessed the 5' RACE reads via MiXCR and lists one record per CDR3 protein. The sample holds about 720,000 distinct CDR3 sequences, about 20% seen once. These records were also assigned to another study, of T cells expressing NK-cell markers.

The rearrangement links TRBV12-3 or TRBV12-4 to TRBJ2-1, with no clear D. The sequencing input was PBMCs. This clonotype was obtained from a woman between 18 and 30 years old in good health. The CDR3 nucleotides read TGTGCCAGCAGTCGACGGACCGGAGTGGATGAGCAGTTCTTC. Its protein product is CASSRRTGVDEQFF.